Listed here is a single TCR beta chain. Antigen specificity is unknown. Healthy donors had no documented immune events, such as infections, while sampled. The sample originates from a study of identifying expanded T cells in peripheral blood. V was trimmed by 4 bases and J by 4 bases, leaving 10 bases between them. Germline CDR1 MGHRA, CDR2 YSYEKL. The CDR3 is made up of 13 amino acids. Overall study results and limits: Technical replicates showed about 1.1 changed clones; roughly two weeks roughly 15; four weeks 19. Two-week clone count variance significantly increased as total template count grew.

The table came from immunoSEQ multiplex PCR; TCRdb's copy has only in-frame clones and leaves some out. The table includes roughly 100,000 clones, approximately 90% detected once. Sequencing input: blood. The receptor was derived from a person aged 18 to 75 in good health. The chain employs TRBV4-1 and TRBJ1-2; D possibly corresponds to TRBD1 (5 bases). For the CDR3, the DNA is TGCGCCAGCAGCCTCGGGGGAGCCTATGGCTACACCTTC. Encoded protein: CASSLGGAYGYTF.